Shown below are 5 T cell receptor beta chains from a single sample sequenced in a study of cytomegalovirus exposure and HLA in healthy donors. Amplification used 60 Vbeta primers and 13 Jbeta primers. Only in-frame clones appear in the TCRdb table, and some are missing; sequencing was by immunoSEQ multiplex PCR. Among tens of thousands of clones listed, 81% were seen once. The sample consisted of PBMCs. These TCRs come from a girl aged 2-15 years in good health and CMV-seropositive.

V and J are TRBV5-6 and TRBJ2-7; 8 bases line up with TRBD1. Germline CDR1 reads SGHDT; CDR2 reads YYEEEE. This CDR3 is built from 13 residues. The ends lost 3 bases at V and 2 bases at J; junction bases unmatched: 1. CDR3 DNA sequence: TGTGCCAGCAGCTGGGGACAGGCCTACGAGCAGTACTTC. As protein: CASSWGQAYEQYF.

The chain is built from TRBV6-1 and TRBJ2-2; no clear D. This CDR3 spans 14 amino acids. The germline gives CDR1 MNHNS, CDR2 SASEGT. V was pared by 4 bases and J by 6 bases, with 12 bases between. CDR3 residues: CASSVTELPGELFF. The CDR3 nucleotides are TGTGCCAGCAGTGTTACAGAACTCCCCGGGGAGCTGTTTTTT.

The table lists this clone with a few counts. The chain links TRBV7-6 to TRBJ1-4; 7 bases agree with TRBD1. The CDR3 runs 14 residues. Per the germline V gene, CDR1 is SGHVS and CDR2 is FNYEAQ. V lost 4 bases to trimming and J lost 3 bases; unmatched junction nucleotides: 2. CDR3 sequence reads: CASSSGQPNEKLFF. The DNA of the CDR3 is TGTGCCAGCAGCTCGGGACAGCCTAATGAAAAACTGTTTTTT.

The chain recombines TRBV9 with TRBJ1-4; possible D gene TRBD1, 6 bases. The CDR3 sequence is 15 residues long. V lost 0 bases and J lost 5, with 11 bases in between. CDR1 and CDR2 from the germline V gene are SGDLS and YYNGEE. The CDR3 loop reads CASSVGGQLNEKLFF. The CDR3 nucleotides read TGTGCCAGCAGCGTAGGGGGGCAGCTAAATGAAAAACTGTTTTTT.

The V and J genes are TRBV15 and TRBJ2-7; 7 positions match TRBD2. The CDR3 length is 14 residues. J was trimmed by 1 base and V by 5 bases; bases with no gene match: 5. CDR1 is LNHNV and CDR2 is YYDKDF in the germline V gene (reference sequence). The CDR3 nucleotides read TGTGCCACCAGCGACCGGGACTATTCCTACGAGCAGTACTTC. Encoded protein: CATSDRDYSYEQYF.